Listed below are T cell receptor beta chains from one sample, sequenced in a study of blood T cell repertoires in COVID-19. Assay: immunoSEQ multiplex PCR; the TCRdb copy retains only in-frame clones and omits some. The sample shows roughly 330,000 clones, just over 85% of them seen only once. The sequencing input was PBMCs or T cells enriched from blood (not recorded which). Receptors originate from a woman aged 18-29 years who had recovered from COVID-19. Each CDR3 is given with its conserved first and last residue. D genes are given only for firm matches. For some rows the clone size is stated as once, few or many, or as a class when expanded; others skip it.

clone size	V gene	J gene	D gene	CDR3 DNA	CDR3 protein
.	TRBV9	TRBJ1-1	.	TGTGCCAGCAGCGTAGACCTAAACACTGAAGCTTTCTTT	CASSVDLNTEAFF
.	TRBV5-1	TRBJ2-5	.	TGCGCCAGCAGGGCCATCCAAGAGACCCAGTACTTC	CASRAIQETQYF
.	TRBV19	TRBJ1-2	.	TGTGCCAGTAGCCCCGGAGGGAATCTAATTGGGGTATATGGCTACACCTTC	CASSPGGNLIGVYGYTF
.	TRBV4-1	TRBJ2-5	TRBD2	TGCGCCAGCAGTAACTTGGCCGGGGGGGCAGTTGGGGAGACCCAGTACTTC	CASSNLAGGAVGETQYF
.	TRBV19	TRBJ1-5	TRBD1	TGTGCCAGCACTCACTGGAACAGGGGGCTTTCGGATCAGCCCCAGCATTTT	CASTHWNRGLSDQPQHF
.	TRBV13	TRBJ2-3	.	TGTGCCAGCAGCCGTGCGGGGATGAGCACAGATACGCAGTATTTT	CASSRAGMSTDTQYF
.	TRBV2	TRBJ1-1	.	TGTGCCTGCCACGGGGGCACTGAAGCTTTCTTT	CACHGGTEAFF
.	TRBV9	TRBJ2-1	.	TGTGCCAGCAGCGTAGGAGTAGCTGTTTACAATGAGCAGTTCTTC	CASSVGVAVYNEQFF
.	TRBV20-1	TRBJ1-1	.	TGCAGTGCTATTGACCCCCAGGGTTTAGGGGGTGAAGCTTTCTTT	CSAIDPQGLGGEAFF
.	TRBV4-2	TRBJ2-1	.	TGTGCCAGCAGCCAAAGCGGATCCAACTCCTACAATGAGCAGTTCTTC	CASSQSGSNSYNEQFF
.	TRBV6-6	TRBJ2-7	.	TGTGCCAGCAGCCGCCCCTCCGAGGTAAGGCAAATAATGAGAACCTCCTACGAGCAGTACTTC	CASSRPSEVRQIMRTSYEQYF
.	TRBV18	TRBJ2-5	.	TGTGCCAGCTCTCCTACAGGGTTGGAGGAGACCCAGTACTTC	CASSPTGLEETQYF
.	TRBV5-6	TRBJ1-6	.	TGTGCCAGCAGCGATTCGGGGGGGCGGTCACCCCTCCACTTT	CASSDSGGRSPLHF
.	TRBV6-4	TRBJ2-1	TRBD2	TGTGCCAGCAGTGATGATACGGGAGGGCCGGCCAATGAGCAGTTCTTC	CASSDDTGGPANEQFF
.	TRBV28	TRBJ2-2	.	TGTGCCAGCAGGCTGGGACAGAACACCGGGGAGCTGTTTTTT	CASRLGQNTGELFF
.	TRBV7-9	TRBJ2-3	TRBD1	TGTGCCAGCAGCTTATCGGGACAGGGCACAGATACGCAGTATTTT	CASSLSGQGTDTQYF
.	TRBV7-3	TRBJ2-1	.	TGTGCCAGCAGCTTAGGGTCTAGCGAATACAATGAGCAGTTCTTC	CASSLGSSEYNEQFF
.	TRBV9	TRBJ2-1	TRBD2	TGTGCCAGCAGCGTGGGACTAGCGGGAAGGAACAATGAGCAGTTCTTC	CASSVGLAGRNNEQFF
.	TRBV7-9	TRBJ1-4	.	TGTGCCAGCAGCTTAGTATACGGGGAAAAACTGTTTTTT	CASSLVYGEKLFF
once	TRBV21-1	TRBJ1-5	.	TGTGCCAGCAGCAAAGTTATAGAGGGCACGGGCAATCAGCCCCAGCATTTT	CASSKVIEGTGNQPQHF
.	TRBV3-1/TRBV3-2	TRBJ1-2	.	TGTGCCAGCAGCTCGATAAGACAGTCCTATGGCTACACCTTC	CASSSIRQSYGYTF
.	TRBV5-6	TRBJ1-6	TRBD1	TGTGCCAGCAGCTTGGACAGGGGTAATTCACCCCTCCACTTT	CASSLDRGNSPLHF
.	TRBV28	TRBJ2-7	TRBD2	TGTGCCAGCACCTATCGCGGGAGGCCTTACGAGCAGTACTTC	CASTYRGRPYEQYF
.	TRBV28	TRBJ1-2	.	TGTGCCAGCAGTTTCAGGGAGGACTATGGCTACACCTTC	CASSFREDYGYTF
.	TRBV19	TRBJ1-1	.	TGTGCCAGTAACCCCGGGGGGGCGAACACTGAAGCTTTCTTT	CASNPGGANTEAFF
.	TRBV7-9	TRBJ1-3	.	TGTGCCAGCAGCTATGGTACAGGGTTTGGAAACACCATATATTTT	CASSYGTGFGNTIYF
.	TRBV10-3	TRBJ2-1	TRBD2	TGTGCCATCAGACGGGAGGGACGGGAGAGGGATGAGCAGTTCTTC	CAIRREGRERDEQFF
.	TRBV28	TRBJ1-2	.	TGTGCCAGCACCCACAGGGATGGCTACACCTTC	CASTHRDGYTF
.	TRBV10-3	TRBJ1-2	.	TGTGCCATCAGTGAGTCGACGAGGCACTATGGCTACACCTTC	CAISESTRHYGYTF
.	TRBV10-1	TRBJ2-3	TRBD1	TGCGCCAGTTCAGGACAGGGGAGCACAGATACGCAGTATTTT	CASSGQGSTDTQYF
.	TRBV28	TRBJ2-1	TRBD2	TGTGCCAGCAGTTTACCTCTAGCGGGAGGGTGGAATGAGCAGTTCTTC	CASSLPLAGGWNEQFF
.	TRBV3-1/TRBV3-2	TRBJ1-2	.	TGTGCCAGCAGCCAAGAAGGAGGGAACTATGGCTACACCTTC	CASSQEGGNYGYTF
.	TRBV3-1/TRBV3-2	TRBJ2-7	TRBD2	TGTGCCAGCAGCCGGGGCGGGGGGACGAGCGTTCCCGAGCAGTACTTC	CASSRGGGTSVPEQYF
.	TRBV9	TRBJ2-7	TRBD1	TGTGCCAGCAGCCCACGGACAGGGAGTCTCTACGAGCAGTACTTC	CASSPRTGSLYEQYF
once	TRBV27	TRBJ2-1	.	TGTGCCAGCAGTCCATCCCGGGACTCTTCCTACAATGAGCAGTTCTTC	CASSPSRDSSYNEQFF
.	TRBV5-1	TRBJ1-1	.	TGCGCCAGCAGACAGGGAACTGAAGCTTTCTTT	CASRQGTEAFF
.	TRBV3-1/TRBV3-2	TRBJ2-1	.	TGTGCCAGCAGCCAAGTTGCGGGATCCTACAATGAGCAGTTCTTC	CASSQVAGSYNEQFF
.	TRBV4-2	TRBJ2-7	.	TGTGCCAGCAGCCAAAATCTACAGGATTCGTACGAGCAGTACTTC	CASSQNLQDSYEQYF
.	TRBV7-3	TRBJ1-2	TRBD1	TGTGCCAGCAGCTCGACGGGACAGGGGGATCACTATGGCTACACCTTC	CASSSTGQGDHYGYTF
.	TRBV27	TRBJ1-2	.	TGTGCCAGCAGTCAACCGACGGGGAATGGCTACACCTTC	CASSQPTGNGYTF
.	TRBV3-1/TRBV3-2	TRBJ1-1	.	TGTGCCAGCAGCCAAGATGAGGACACTGAAGCTTTCTTT	CASSQDEDTEAFF
.	TRBV6-6	TRBJ1-6	.	TGTGCCAGCAGTCTCTTAACAGGAAAGTCGCCGTTTGTTGGGGAATTCCTCCTCCACTTT	CASSLLTGKSPFVGEFLLHF
few	TRBV9	TRBJ1-1	.	TGTGCCAGCAGCTCCTCTCGGTGGGTAGATTCGGGCACTGAAGCTTTCTTT	CASSSSRWVDSGTEAFF
.	TRBV30	TRBJ2-7	.	TGTGCCTGGAGTGGGCCGGGTCCGAAGCAGTACTTC	CAWSGPGPKQYF
.	TRBV6-5	TRBJ2-3	.	TGTGCCAGCAGAGCAGGTGGGAGCACAGATACGCAGTATTTT	CASRAGGSTDTQYF
.	TRBV7-9	TRBJ1-4	.	TGTGCCAGCAAGACAGGTTCCAATGAAAAACTGTTTTTT	CASKTGSNEKLFF
.	TRBV5-1	TRBJ2-3	.	TGCGCCAGCAGCTTGGCCGGTTCTTCAGGTCGGTATTTT	CASSLAGSSGRYF
.	TRBV19	TRBJ1-2	TRBD1	TGTGCCAGCCGGGACAGGGGGCCTAACTATGGCTACACCTTC	CASRDRGPNYGYTF
once	TRBV2	TRBJ1-1	.	TGTGCCAGCAGTGTTAGATCCTCTAGCACTGAAGCTTTCTTT	CASSVRSSSTEAFF
.	TRBV9	TRBJ2-2	.	TGTGCCAGCAGCGTAGCTAGGAGCGGGAACACCGGGGAGCTGTTTTTT	CASSVARSGNTGELFF
few	TRBV4-2	TRBJ1-2	TRBD1	TGTGCCAGCAGCCAAGATAGACAGGGCTCCCCTTATGGCTACACCTTC	CASSQDRQGSPYGYTF
.	TRBV20-1	TRBJ2-4	TRBD1	TGCAGTGCTAGTCCTAGGACAGGTGGGAACATTCAGTACTTC	CSASPRTGGNIQYF
.	TRBV6-1	TRBJ1-2	TRBD1	TGTGCCAGCAGTGAAGGACAGGGAAGCTATGGCTACACCTTC	CASSEGQGSYGYTF
.	TRBV6-2/TRBV6-3	TRBJ2-2	TRBD2	TGTGCCAGCAGTTACCCAATTAGCGGGAGGGAGCTGAGCACCGGGGAGCTGTTTTTT	CASSYPISGRELSTGELFF
.	TRBV11-2	TRBJ1-5	.	TGTGCCAGCAGCTTAGGGCAGGGAGGACCCAATCAGCCCCAGCATTTT	CASSLGQGGPNQPQHF
few	TRBV24-1	TRBJ2-2	TRBD1	TGTGCCACCAGTGATCAGTCGACAGGGGGAGGCGGGGAGCTGTTTTTT	CATSDQSTGGGGELFF